This T cell receptor (beta chain) was recorded in a study of blood T cell repertoires in COVID-19 (dated by TCRdb to between 2020 and 2021). Describing the broader study: Samples from collaborators originated in the United States, Italy and Spain and spanned both the acute and convalescent phases of COVID-19. The sample metadata nearly always contained a de-identified subject ID, COVID-19 status, age in years and sex. The samples were drawn from the first 160 participants of the ongoing ImmuneRACE study and from 1,254 subjects provided by 6 global collaborators. The repertoires were released in a freely available public database intended as a resource for research on the immune response to SARS-CoV-2. The dataset comprised deeply sampled blood TCRbeta repertoires from subjects exposed to, actively infected with, or recovered from COVID-19. The prospective study material was composed of cDNA or gDNA derived from T cells, B-cell-depleted T cells, or PBMCs. Where available, HLA class I and class II types were obtained from metadata supplied by the sample provider rather than from assay-based typing. The paper's findings and limits, for the study overall: How much clinical and demographic metadata was included differed by source and by participant, and the metadata was provided uncurated.

TCRbeta CDR3 regions were amplified from genomic DNA using the immunoSEQ Assay, a bias-controlled multiplex PCR. On the study's bioinformatics: The number of nucleated cells in each sample was estimated from the amplification of reference gene primers within the assay. To quantify the absolute abundance of each unique TCRbeta CDR3 rearrangement, sequence reads were collapsed and filtered. For each sample, productive Simpson clonality was calculated as the square root of Simpson's diversity index over productive rearrangements. Here the immuneACCESS table is served through TCRdb, limited to in-frame sequences with V and J called. Missing clones are a known gap in these copies; in checked studies unresolved V genes cover under half, and the rest lacks a known reason. Clone size and the V and J calls come from that table; the DNA yielded D and trimming. Here the sample has some 240,000 clones; around 82% occur a single time. The ten most abundant clones make up roughly 13% of the sample.

Collaborating institutions collected whole blood in K2EDTA tubes following their own protocols. For TCRbeta analysis, collaborators shipped samples in one of three forms: frozen whole blood, isolated PBMCs, or DNA extracted from either of those sample types. This clone has more than one count but fewer than ten. What this receptor recognizes is not known. No qualities accompany the bases; no much larger clone lies one base away. Trimmed from V: 5 bases; trimmed from J: 1 base; junction bases lacking a gene match: 8. The cysteine opens and the phenylalanine closes a CDR3 of 17 amino acids. Solely the CDR3 DNA is kept, with 51 bases framed from the first base. CDR1 and CDR2 were assigned from the germline V gene (reference sequence) as LNHDA and SQIVND.

This receptor was taken from a human donor in a cohort sampled during active COVID-19. Sequencing was carried out using peripheral blood. The rearrangement combines TRBV19 with TRBJ2-6; TRBD1 agrees with 7 junctional bases. CDR3 reads: CASSSRGPASGANVLTF. At the DNA level, the sequence is TGTGCCAGTAGTTCGAGGGGGCCGGCGTCTGGGGCCAACGTCCTGACTTTC.